The 20 T cell receptor beta chains given below trace back to one sample, sequenced in a study of blood T cell repertoires in COVID-19. Clones were sequenced by immunoSEQ multiplex PCR, and TCRdb holds only the in-frame ones, with some missing. Among approximately 47,000 clones listed, over 65% were seen once. The sequenced material came from peripheral blood. Every receptor here comes from a woman in her fifties or sixties with acute or convalescent COVID-19.

The chain uses TRBV11-3 and TRBJ2-3; possible D gene TRBD1, 6 bases. The length of the CDR3 is 15 residues. Germline CDR1 SGHNT, CDR2 YENEEA. V gave up 4 bases and J gave up 3 bases, with 14 bases separating them. The CDR3 nucleotides are TGTGCCAGCAGCTCCCGGGACACTGGAACAGATACGCAGTATTTT. It translates to CASSSRDTGTDTQYF.

The gene calls are TRBV7-3 and TRBJ2-3, with 8 bases aligning to TRBD2. This CDR3 is 15 amino acids long. Germline CDR1 and CDR2: SGHTA and FQGTGA. V lost 3 bases and J lost 1; bases outside the gene matches: 3. The CDR3 DNA sequence: TGTGCCAGCAGCTTCGGGCGGGGGGGCACAGATACGCAGTATTTT. Residues: CASSFGRGGTDTQYF.

This chain links TRBV5-1 with TRBJ2-5; 7 nucleotides line up with TRBD2. This CDR3 has 14 residues. Germline-derived CDR1 and CDR2 are SGHRS and YFSETQ. V gave up 4 bases and J gave up 0 bases; unmatched junction bases: 3. The CDR3 nucleotides read TGCGCCAGCAGCCACGGACTAGACCAAGAGACCCAGTACTTC. The encoded protein is CASSHGLDQETQYF.

This rearrangement joins TRBV13 to TRBJ1-4; 9 positions match TRBD1. CDR3 length: 15 residues. The germline CDR1 and CDR2 sequences are PRHDT and FYEKMQ (reference sequence). Trimming cost V 5 bases and J 8 bases; bases outside gene matches: 9. CDR3 loop: CASSLRDRVGEKLFF. CDR3 sequence (DNA): TGTGCCAGCAGCCTCCGGGACAGGGTGGGAGAAAAACTGTTTTTT.

Concerning this clone: A read error may produce the germline difference seen at one junction end. CDR3 loop: CASSSGQGVFQETQYF. In nucleotides, the CDR3 is TGTGCTAGCAGCTCCGGACAGGGGGTTTTTCAAGAGACCCAGTACTTC. The chain employs TRBV7-7 and TRBJ2-5, with 10 bases aligning to TRBD1. In germline, CDR1 is SSHAT, CDR2 FNYEAQ (reference sequence). The CDR3 extends over 16 amino acids.

The J gene is TRBJ1-1, the V gene TRBV12-3 or TRBV12-4, with D possibly TRBD1 on 6 matching bases. The CDR3 has 12 residues. V lost 5 bases and J 9 bases, leaving 13 bases between the germline ends. The CDR3 DNA reads TGTGCCAGCAGTCGACAGGTTGAAAAAGCTTTCTTT. It is translated as CASSRQVEKAFF.

The genes are TRBV18 and TRBJ1-1; tentatively, D is TRBD1 (5 bases). Germline CDR1 reads KGHSH; CDR2 reads LQKENI. V lost 4 bases and J 8 bases, leaving 11 bases between the germline ends. The CDR3 totals 12 residues. Here the CDR3 DNA reads TGTGCCAGCTCACAGTCGGGGGAGGAAGCTTTCTTT. It translates to CASSQSGEEAFF.

The V and J genes are TRBV7-3 and TRBJ2-7; 7 bases are shared with TRBD1. With 5 bases clipped from V and 6 bases from J, the junction kept 13 bases outside the gene matches. Germline V gene lookup returns CDR1 SGHTA and CDR2 FQGTGA. The CDR3 extends over 15 amino acids. In nucleotides, the CDR3 is TGTGCCAGCAGCCTGACGGGACAGCCCCCTCTCGAGCAGTACTTC. This sequence encodes CASSLTGQPPLEQYF.

CDR3 in amino acids: CSVEESGAKNIQYF. The CDR3 region has the DNA TGCAGCGTTGAAGAATCAGGGGCCAAAAACATTCAGTACTTC. The chain employs TRBV29-1 and TRBJ2-4; D is perhaps TRBD1 (5 bases). The CDR3 has 14 residues. CDR1 and CDR2 (germline): SQVTM, ANQGSEA. The germline V and J ends were trimmed by 0 bases and 1 base, with 7 bases remaining between them.

V gene TRBV19 combines with J gene TRBJ2-1; 8 bases line up with TRBD2. Germline trimming cut 1 base from V and 8 bases from J; bases unmatched to any gene: 13. Germline values: CDR1 LNHDA, CDR2 SQIVND (reference sequence). This CDR3 spans 17 amino acids. The DNA for the CDR3 is TGTGCCAGTAGTATAGCATTAGGGGGACTAGGGGGAGATGAGCAGTTCTTC. Its translation: CASSIALGGLGGDEQFF.

CDR3: CASSAGVGYTF. DNA for the CDR3: TGTGCCAGCAGCGCAGGGGTGGGCTACACCTTC. The rearrangement links TRBV9 to TRBJ1-2; D might be TRBD1 (6 bases). V lost 3 bases to trimming and J lost 8 bases, with 8 bases between them. CDR3 size: 11 residues. From germline, CDR1 is SGDLS and CDR2 YYNGEE. Full variable domain (missing parts from reference TRBV9 and TRBJ1-2): DSGVTQTPKHLITATGQRVTLRCSPRSGDLSVYWYQQSLDQGLQFLIQYYNGEERAKGNILERFSAQQFPDLHSELNLSSLELGDSALYFCASSAGVGYTFGSGTRLTVV.

The chain has TRBV27 and TRBJ1-1; no definite D call. This CDR3 is built from 15 residues. V lost 5 bases, J lost 1 base, and 14 bases lay in between. CDR1 and CDR2 from the germline V gene are MNHEY and SMNVEV (reference sequence). CDR3 sequence reads: CASSPKGGRNTEAFF. The CDR3 nucleotides read TGTGCCAGCAGTCCGAAAGGTGGGCGGAACACTGAAGCTTTCTTT.

In its sample, this clone was seen a few times. The rearrangement links TRBV2 to TRBJ2-2; 9 nucleotides line up with TRBD2. In germline, CDR1 is SNHLY, CDR2 FYNNEI. The ends lost 6 bases at V and 9 bases at J; junction bases unmatched: 2. This CDR3 spans 12 amino acids. CDR3 nucleotide sequence: TGTGCCAGCAGGACTAGCGGCCGGGAGCTGTTTTTT. It is translated as CASRTSGRELFF.

This chain uses TRBV19 with TRBJ1-1; D may be TRBD1 (6 bases). Germline assignment: CDR1 LNHDA and CDR2 SQIVND (reference sequence). Between the trimmed V and J ends, which lost 6 bases and 7 bases, there was a span of 15 bases. CDR3 length: 13 amino acids. The CDR3 nucleotides read TGTGCCAGTAGGAGGGGCCTGACAGGTGAAGCTTTCTTT. It specifies CASRRGLTGEAFF.

This chain connects TRBV5-5 to TRBJ2-6; TRBD1 matches at 7 bases. Looked up from germline, CDR1 is SGHKS and CDR2 is YYEKEE (reference sequence). The CDR3 is 15 residues long. After removal of 4 bases from V and 4 bases from J, the junction contained 5 bases not matched to a gene. DNA of the CDR3: TGTGCCAGCAGCCGGACAGGCGCCGGGGCCAACGTCCTGACTTTC. This codes for CASSRTGAGANVLTF. The full variable domain, with the rest looked up from reference TRBV5-5 and TRBJ2-6, is DAGVTQSPTHLIKTRGQQVTLRCSPISGHKSVSWYQQVLGQGPQFIFQYYEKEERGRGNFPDRFSARQFPNYSSELNVNALLLGDSALYLCASSRTGAGANVLTFGAGSRLTVL.

This clone was picked up one time. J is TRBJ2-1 and V is TRBV19; the match to TRBD2 covers 10 bases. This CDR3 is built from 15 residues. V dropped 5 bases and J dropped 7; count of bases not matched to a gene: 8. CDR1 LNHDA and CDR2 SQIVND come from the germline V gene (reference sequence). The CDR3 DNA sequence: TGTGCCAGTAGTCCTCAGCGGGGGGGCAGGAATGAGCAGTTCTTC. It is translated as CASSPQRGGRNEQFF. The entire variable domain, with the rest obtained from reference TRBV19 and TRBJ2-1, is as follows: DGGITQSPKYLFRKEGQNVTLSCEQNLNHDAMYWYRQDPGQGLRLIYYSQIVNDFQKGDIAEGYSVSREKKESFPLTVTSAQKNPTAFYLCASSPQRGGRNEQFFGPGTRLTVL.

The chain carries TRBV5-5 and TRBJ2-5; possibly TRBD2 for D (6 bases). CDR3 length equals 16 residues. Trimming took 4 bases from V and 4 from J, leaving 20 bases between them. Germline values: CDR1 SGHKS, CDR2 YYEKEE (reference sequence). The CDR3 nucleotides are TGTGCCAGCAGCCCTGAGACGGGCGGGGTACTAGAGACCCAGTACTTC. Protein: CASSPETGGVLETQYF.

This clone occurred once. This sequence joins TRBV12-5 and TRBJ1-1, with no clear D. Trimming shortened V by 6 bases and J by 8 bases, and 10 bases separated the two germline ends. Looked up from germline, CDR1 is LGHNT and CDR2 is FRNRAP. The CDR3 is made up of 11 amino acids. The CDR3 bases are TGTGCTAGTGGCCCCGCCTACGAAGCTTTCTTT. Its translation is CASGPAYEAFF.

The chain joins TRBV6-1 to TRBJ1-1; D unclear. CDR1 MNHNS and CDR2 SASEGT come from the germline V gene. V was pared by 1 base and J by 4 bases, with 7 bases between. The CDR3 sequence is 13 residues long. CDR3 in DNA: TGTGCCAGCAGTGAAGTCAGGTTCACTGAAGCTTTCTTT. This encodes CASSEVRFTEAFF.

This clone was seen a few times. The chain joins TRBV6-1 to TRBJ1-2, with 9 bases matching TRBD1. V gave up 2 bases and J gave up 11 bases; unmatched junction bases: 9. The CDR3 consists of 14 residues. Germline loops: CDR1 MNHNS, CDR2 SASEGT. For the CDR3, the DNA is TGTGCCAGCAGTGAACTCGGGACAGGGCAAATTTACACCTTC. This encodes CASSELGTGQIYTF.